Described below is a single T cell receptor (beta chain) sequence and its context. The antigen is unknown. The source of the sample is a study of shared clonotypes between healthy human individuals. Study findings and constraints: A small donor pool kept down the genetic and exposure-history diversity that was represented. Shared clonotypes across all four donors exceeded non-shared ones in generation probability.

Deep was the level at which the assay was run. Produced via immunoSEQ multiplex PCR; TCRdb's table is partial and in-frame only. The sample yields 2 million to 3 million clones, around nine tenths seen once. The trim removed 4 bases at V and 3 bases at J, leaving 21 bases unmatched. The CDR3 length is 21 residues. In germline, CDR1 is SGHDN, CDR2 FVKESK. The clonotype originates from a man aged 18 to 29 in good health. Sequenced input: naive CD4+ T cells sorted from blood. Subset described: CD45RA+ positively selected. The chain recombines TRBV14 with TRBJ2-2; 9 bases are shared with TRBD2. CDR3: CASSPRNGGLALTRHTGELFF. CDR3 DNA sequence: TGTGCCAGCAGCCCGCGTAATGGGGGACTAGCCCTCACGCGACACACCGGGGAGCTGTTTTTT.